This passage covers 21 T cell receptor beta chains from one sample sequenced in a study of CD8+ T cells in alopecia areata. After isolation, RNA underwent reverse transcription to generate cDNA as the sequencing template. Sequencing was performed with immunoSEQ multiplex PCR; in TCRdb, only in-frame clones are kept and a portion is missing. This table has 130,000 or so clones, around 50% appearing once. The sample comprised NKG2D-low CD8+ T cells sorted from blood. The source is a human donor with alopecia areata.

This clone occurred a few times. Other DNA sequences in this specimen translate into the identical CDR3. This chain joins TRBV29-1 and TRBJ2-5; D is uncertain. CDR3 size: 13 residues. Germline V gives CDR1 SQVTM, CDR2 ANQGSEA. V lost 0 bases and J 0 bases, leaving 5 bases between the germline ends. The CDR3 sequence is CSVEDGYQETQYF. CDR3 DNA: TGCAGCGTTGAAGACGGGTACCAAGAGACCCAGTACTTC. The full variable domain, with the rest looked up from reference TRBV29-1 and TRBJ2-5, is SAVISQKPSRDICQRGTSLTIQCQVDSQVTMMFWYRQQPGQSLTLIATANQGSEATYESGFVIDKFPISRPNLTFSTLTVSNMSPEDSSIYLCSVEDGYQETQYFGPGTRLLVL.

The chain has TRBV9 and TRBJ2-7; TRBD1 aligns across 8 bases. V dropped 4 bases and J dropped 7; count of bases not matched to a gene: 1. Germline-derived CDR1 and CDR2 are SGDLS and YYNGEE. CDR3 length: 11 residues. The CDR3 sequence is CASSTGGEQYF. CDR3 bases: TGTGCCAGCAGCACAGGGGGGGAGCAGTACTTC.

V is TRBV7-2 and J is TRBJ2-7; no firm D call. CDR1 and CDR2 from the germline V gene are SGHTA and FQGNSA. Trimming removed 4 bases from V and 3 bases from J, with 10 bases in between. The CDR3 has 13 amino acids. CDR3 DNA sequence: TGTGCCAGCAGCTCCGGTGTGGTCTACGAGCAGTACTTC. Its protein is CASSSGVVYEQYF.

Only a few counts were recorded for this clone. The chain links TRBV29-1 to TRBJ2-5; TRBD2 aligns across 11 bases. Unmatched junction bases numbered 5, after V lost 6 bases and J lost 2 bases. The length of the CDR3 is 14 residues. The germline V gene encodes CDR1 SQVTM and CDR2 ANQGSEA. The CDR3 DNA follows: TGCAGCGTGGGGGGACTAGCGGTACAAGAGACCCAGTACTTC. Translation gives CSVGGLAVQETQYF.

This rearrangement joins TRBV5-1 to TRBJ2-1, with D perhaps TRBD2 (5 bases). Germline V gives CDR1 SGHRS, CDR2 YFSETQ. V shed 0 bases and J shed 5 bases, with 12 bases lying between them. The CDR3 contains 15 residues. The CDR3 protein is CASSLGPAENNEQFF. CDR3 bases: TGCGCCAGCAGCTTGGGCCCAGCGGAGAACAATGAGCAGTTCTTC.

This clone has more than one count but fewer than ten. The identical CDR3 is also encoded by other nucleotide sequences in the sample. The V gene is TRBV29-1, the J gene TRBJ1-2, with unresolved D. Trimming removed 6 bases from V and 4 bases from J, with 12 bases in between. CDR1 and CDR2 (germline): SQVTM, ANQGSEA. The length of the CDR3 is 12 residues. CDR3 bases: TGCAGCGTGGATGGGGAAACCTATGGCTACACCTTC. Protein: CSVDGETYGYTF. The full variable domain, rest sourced from reference TRBV29-1 and TRBJ1-2, is SAVISQKPSRDICQRGTSLTIQCQVDSQVTMMFWYRQQPGQSLTLIATANQGSEATYESGFVIDKFPISRPNLTFSTLTVSNMSPEDSSIYLCSVDGETYGYTFGSGTRLTVV.

V and J are TRBV6-6 and TRBJ1-5; D gene ambiguous. The CDR3 loop spans 14 amino acids. In germline, CDR1 is MNHNY, CDR2 SVGAGI (reference sequence). V lost 7 bases and J 2 bases, leaving 12 bases between the germline ends. The CDR3 is CASNSDGGNQPQHF. In DNA, the CDR3 is TGTGCCAGCAATTCGGACGGCGGCAATCAGCCCCAGCATTTT.

This clone was recorded a few times. The chain links TRBV29-1 to TRBJ2-2; D is ambiguous. The CDR3 totals 12 residues. Trimming stripped 4 bases from V and 6 bases from J, with 9 bases between. The germline gives CDR1 SQVTM, CDR2 ANQGSEA. The CDR3, as DNA: TGCAGCGTTGGCCCTAACCCCGGGGAGCTGTTTTTT. It encodes CSVGPNPGELFF.

This chain uses TRBV29-1 with TRBJ2-7, with D perhaps given as TRBD1 or TRBD2 (5 bases each). Germline V CDR1 and CDR2: SQVTM, ANQGSEA. The CDR3 spans 14 residues. Trimming removed 6 bases from V and 2 bases from J, with 17 bases in between. The CDR3 is CSVLGTAPPYEQYF. As DNA, the CDR3 is TGCAGCGTCTTAGGGACCGCTCCGCCCTACGAGCAGTACTTC.

The chain employs TRBV28 and TRBJ2-5; no definite D call. There are 16 residues in the CDR3. Deletions cut 4 bases from V and 1 base from J, with 16 bases between. Germline loops: CDR1 MDHEN, CDR2 SYDVKM. The CDR3 sequence is CASSSADRISQETQYF. For the CDR3, the DNA is TGTGCCAGCAGTTCCGCCGATCGTATTTCCCAAGAGACCCAGTACTTC.

As regards this clone: Different DNA sequences within this sample yield the same CDR3. This sequence joins TRBV30 and TRBJ2-1; unclear D gene. CDR1 and CDR2 (germline): GTSNPN, SVGIG (reference sequence). Deletions cut 0 bases from V and 9 bases from J, with 6 bases between. The CDR3 covers 11 residues. The DNA for the CDR3 is TGTGCCTGGAGTGTATCGGCTGAGCAGTTCTTC. This sequence encodes CAWSVSAEQFF.

The rearrangement joins TRBV30 to TRBJ2-2, with D possibly TRBD2 on 6 matching bases. Trimming removed 2 bases at V and 4 bases at J, with 20 bases between. The CDR3 is 17 residues long. Germline assignment: CDR1 GTSNPN and CDR2 SVGIG (reference sequence). The CDR3 here is CAWSKEEGDGGTGELFF. CDR3 DNA: TGTGCCTGGAGTAAGGAGGAGGGAGACGGTGGCACCGGGGAGCTGTTTTTT.

This clone was counted between two and nine times. The V call is TRBV29-1, the J call TRBJ1-2, with 7 bases that match TRBD1. V lost 7 bases, J lost 1 base, and 12 bases stayed unmatched. The CDR3 extends over 15 amino acids. Germline assignment: CDR1 SQVTM and CDR2 ANQGSEA. CDR3 DNA sequence: TGCAGCGCCGAGGGGGCTGGACCCCATAACTATGGCTACACCTTC. Protein sequence: CSAEGAGPHNYGYTF.

This chain connects TRBV4-2 to TRBJ2-5, with 10 bases identical to TRBD2. The germline V gene encodes CDR1 LGHNA and CDR2 YNFKEQ. Germline trimming cut 1 base from V and 5 bases from J; bases unmatched to any gene: 7. The length of the CDR3 is 16 residues. The CDR3 sequence is CASSQAASGGPETQYF. In DNA, the CDR3 is TGTGCCAGCAGCCAAGCAGCTAGCGGGGGTCCGGAGACCCAGTACTTC.

This clone has only a few counts. V and J are TRBV28 and TRBJ1-5; D is undetermined. V dropped 7 bases and J dropped 4 bases, with 11 bases sitting between them. This CDR3 has 13 amino acids. Germline lookup yields CDR1 MDHEN and CDR2 SYDVKM. CDR3 loop: CASTPDGNQPQHF. The CDR3 DNA reads TGTGCCAGCACCCCGGACGGGAATCAGCCCCAGCATTTT. The full variable domain, in which reference TRBV28 and TRBJ1-5 provide the parts outside the CDR3, is DVKVTQSSRYLVKRTGEKVFLECVQDMDHENMFWYRQDPGLGLRLIYFSYDVKMKEKGDIPEGYSVSREKKERFSLILESASTNQTSMYLCASTPDGNQPQHFGDGTRLSIL.

The chain couples TRBV14 to TRBJ2-7; D remains unclear. The CDR3 loop spans 14 amino acids. Deletions cut 2 bases from V and 0 bases from J, with 8 bases between. Germline lookup yields CDR1 SGHDN and CDR2 FVKESK. The CDR3 DNA follows: TGTGCCAGCAGCCAACGATCCTTCTCCTACGAGCAGTACTTC. This codes for CASSQRSFSYEQYF. The variable domain in full, completed from reference TRBV14 and TRBJ2-7, reads EAGVTQFPSHSVIEKGQTVTLRCDPISGHDNLYWYRRVMGKEIKFLLHFVKESKQDESGMPNNRFLAERTGGTYSTLKVQPAELEDSGVYFCASSQRSFSYEQYFGPGTRLTVT.

V gene TRBV28 combines with J gene TRBJ2-7; D is unresolved. The V end lost 2 bases, the J end lost 12 bases, and 14 bases lay between the germline ends. This CDR3 region has 12 residues. Germline CDR1 is MDHEN and CDR2 is SYDVKM. The CDR3 DNA is TGTGCCAGCAGTTTACCCCCCCTGGCCCCGTACTTC. It yields the protein CASSLPPLAPYF. Full variable domain (missing parts from reference TRBV28 and TRBJ2-7): DVKVTQSSRYLVKRTGEKVFLECVQDMDHENMFWYRQDPGLGLRLIYFSYDVKMKEKGDIPEGYSVSREKKERFSLILESASTNQTSMYLCASSLPPLAPYFGPGTRLTVT.

In its sample, this clone was seen a few times. The chain links TRBV30 to TRBJ2-1; D perhaps matches TRBD2 (6 bases). This CDR3 is 15 amino acids long. Germline V gene sequence: CDR1 GTSNPN, CDR2 SVGIG (reference sequence). Between the trimmed V and J ends, which lost 3 bases and 0 bases, there was a span of 12 bases. As DNA, the CDR3 is TGTGCCTGGAGGGGAGGAACCAGCTCCTACAATGAGCAGTTCTTC. Translated, it gives CAWRGGTSSYNEQFF.

The chain recombines TRBV29-1 with TRBJ2-1; D is ambiguous. CDR1 SQVTM and CDR2 ANQGSEA come from the germline V gene. The germline V and J ends were trimmed by 1 base and 0 bases, with 10 bases remaining between them. This CDR3 region has 15 residues. The chain's CDR3 is CSVEGLESSYNEQFF. The CDR3 nucleotides are TGCAGCGTTGAAGGTCTGGAGAGCTCCTACAATGAGCAGTTCTTC.

The J gene is TRBJ2-5, the V gene TRBV11-2, with D tentatively TRBD1 (6 bases). The CDR3 is made up of 15 amino acids. With 1 base removed from V and 2 bases from J, the gap between germline ends came to 11 bases. Germline lookup yields CDR1 SGHAT and CDR2 FQNNGV. The CDR3 reads CASSLVWGPQETQYF. The CDR3 region has the DNA TGTGCCAGCAGCTTAGTTTGGGGGCCACAAGAGACCCAGTACTTC.

The chain recombines TRBV5-1 with TRBJ2-3; D perhaps matches TRBD1 (7 bases). This CDR3 is built from 15 residues. V gave up 4 bases and J gave up 2 bases, with 14 bases separating them. In germline, CDR1 is SGHRS, CDR2 YFSETQ. CDR3 protein: CASSRGTDATDTQYF. CDR3 bases: TGCGCCAGCAGCCGCGGGACAGACGCCACAGATACGCAGTATTTT.